A single sample gave rise to the 8 T cell receptor beta chains below, sequenced in a study of blood T cell repertoires in COVID-19. Produced via immunoSEQ multiplex PCR; TCRdb's table is partial and in-frame only. Counted here are some 270,000 clones, approximately 88% occurring once; the ten biggest clones make up 3% to 3.5%. The sample taken for sequencing was PBMCs or T cells enriched from blood (not recorded which). The origin of the receptors is a woman in her 40s who had been exposed to COVID-19.

The CDR3 spells CAAPRGTGVTEQYF. DNA for the CDR3: TGTGCCGCCCCACGGGGGACAGGCGTTACCGAGCAGTACTTC. This chain links TRBV5-5 with TRBJ2-7; 8 positions match TRBD1. This CDR3 contains 14 residues. CDR1 and CDR2 from the germline V gene are SGHKS and YYEKEE (reference sequence). Trimming cost V 10 bases and J 6 bases; bases outside gene matches: 15.

CDR3 amino acids: CASSPGLAGGLTDTQYF. In DNA form, the CDR3 reads TGTGCCAGTAGTCCCGGACTAGCGGGGGGGCTCACAGATACGCAGTATTTT. This chain connects TRBV19 to TRBJ2-3, with 15 bases aligning to TRBD2. The CDR3 covers 17 residues. V was pared by 5 bases and J by 2 bases, with 5 bases of the junction left unmatched. Germline CDR1 LNHDA, CDR2 SQIVND (reference sequence).

This sequence joins TRBV5-6 and TRBJ1-4; D is perhaps TRBD1 (6 bases). The CDR3 is made up of 14 amino acids. Germline V gives CDR1 SGHDT, CDR2 YYEEEE. Trimming pared 2 bases from V and 3 bases from J, leaving 8 bases between. CDR3 amino acids: CASSLGQSNEKLFF. CDR3 coding DNA: TGTGCCAGCAGCTTAGGACAGTCTAATGAAAAACTGTTTTTT.

V is TRBV19 and J is TRBJ1-1; no reliable D call. The V gene lost 3 bases and the J gene lost 0 bases, with 5 bases spanning the gap. CDR1 and CDR2 (germline): LNHDA, SQIVND (reference sequence). This CDR3 spans 13 amino acids. In DNA, the CDR3 is TGTGCCAGTAGTATGGAGGTGAACACTGAAGCTTTCTTT. Translating gives CASSMEVNTEAFF.

The chain combines TRBV28 with TRBJ1-3; D gene ambiguous. CDR3 length: 14 amino acids. CDR1 MDHEN and CDR2 SYDVKM come from the germline V gene. Trimming left V 2 bases short and J 4 bases short, with 9 bases between. The CDR3 loop reads CASSLVGKGNTIYF. In DNA form, the CDR3 reads TGTGCCAGCAGTTTAGTCGGGAAGGGAAACACCATATATTTT.

The J gene is TRBJ2-1, the V gene TRBV7-8; TRBD2 matches 8 bases. The germline gives CDR1 SGHVS, CDR2 FQNEAQ. Losses at the gene ends were 4 bases for V and 11 bases for J; bases not matched to a gene: 13. The CDR3 length is 15 residues. In DNA form, the CDR3 reads TGTGCCAGCAGCTCGAGCGGCGTAGCGGGAAACCAGCAGTTCTTC. Translation: CASSSSGVAGNQQFF.

This clone appeared a single time. V is TRBV14 and J is TRBJ1-4; 8 positions agree with TRBD1. The CDR3 spans 20 residues. The ends lost 3 bases at V and 0 bases at J; junction bases unmatched: 15. Germline values: CDR1 SGHDN, CDR2 FVKESK. The CDR3, as DNA: TGTGCCAGCAGCCATGTCCCCCGGGACAGGCCTAATGCAACTAATGAAAAACTGTTTTTT. Its translation is CASSHVPRDRPNATNEKLFF. Using reference TRBV14 and TRBJ1-4 for the parts outside the CDR3, the full variable domain is EAGVTQFPSHSVIEKGQTVTLRCDPISGHDNLYWYRRVMGKEIKFLLHFVKESKQDESGMPNNRFLAERTGGTYSTLKVQPAELEDSGVYFCASSHVPRDRPNATNEKLFFGSGTQLSVL.

The chain uses TRBV27 and TRBJ1-1; 7 positions agree with TRBD1. CDR1 MNHEY and CDR2 SMNVEV come from the germline V gene (reference sequence). The CDR3 consists of 13 residues. V lost 6 bases, J lost 5 bases, and 6 bases stayed unmatched. CDR3 DNA sequence: TGTGCCAGCAGCGACAGGGTTTTGACTGAAGCTTTCTTT. Translation: CASSDRVLTEAFF.